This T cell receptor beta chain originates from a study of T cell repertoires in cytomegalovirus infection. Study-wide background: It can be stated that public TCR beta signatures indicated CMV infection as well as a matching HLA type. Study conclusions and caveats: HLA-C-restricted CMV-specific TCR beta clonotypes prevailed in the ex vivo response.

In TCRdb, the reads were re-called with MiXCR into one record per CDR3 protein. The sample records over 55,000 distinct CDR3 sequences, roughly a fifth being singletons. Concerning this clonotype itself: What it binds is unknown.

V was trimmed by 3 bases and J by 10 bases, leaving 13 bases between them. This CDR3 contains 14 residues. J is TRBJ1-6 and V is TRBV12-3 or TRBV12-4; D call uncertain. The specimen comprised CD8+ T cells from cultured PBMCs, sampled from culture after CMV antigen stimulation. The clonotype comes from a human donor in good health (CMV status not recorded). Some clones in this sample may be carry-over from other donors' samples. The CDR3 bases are TGTGCCAGCAGTTTGGCAGGTCCTAAATCACCCCTCCACTTT. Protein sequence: CASSLAGPKSPLHF.